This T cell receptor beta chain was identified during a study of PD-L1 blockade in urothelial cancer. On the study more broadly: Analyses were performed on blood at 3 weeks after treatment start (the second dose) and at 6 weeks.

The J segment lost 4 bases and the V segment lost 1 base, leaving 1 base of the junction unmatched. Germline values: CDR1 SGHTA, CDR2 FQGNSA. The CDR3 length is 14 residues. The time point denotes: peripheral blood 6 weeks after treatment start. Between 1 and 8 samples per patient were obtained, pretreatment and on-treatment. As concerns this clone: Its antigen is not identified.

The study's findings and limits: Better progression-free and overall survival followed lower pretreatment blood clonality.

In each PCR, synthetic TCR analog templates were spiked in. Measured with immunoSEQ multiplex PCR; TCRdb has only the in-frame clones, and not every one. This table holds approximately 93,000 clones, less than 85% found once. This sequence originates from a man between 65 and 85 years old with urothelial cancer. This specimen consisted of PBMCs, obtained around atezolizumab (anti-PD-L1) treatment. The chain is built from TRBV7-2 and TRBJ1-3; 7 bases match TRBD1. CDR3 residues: CASSLVRGGNTIYF. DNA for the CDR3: TGTGCCAGCAGCTTAGTCAGGGGGGGAAACACCATATATTTT.